The sequence of this TCR beta chain was determined in a study of blood T cells in healthy people across ages. For this clonotype: The antigen remains unidentified.

CDR3 size: 16 residues. Germline CDR1 SGDLS, CDR2 YYNGEE. V lost 4 bases to trimming and J lost 3 bases; unmatched junction nucleotides: 7. PCR was performed a second time for roughly 7 to 11 cycles using a sample-barcoded 5' primer and a J-beta primer mix. One entry per CDR3 protein results from TCRdb running MiXCR on the 5' RACE reads. The table lists around 700,000 distinct CDR3 sequences, 20% to 30% of them singletons. The study, taken as a whole, reports: Estimates drawn from one million T cells were deemed to understate diversity. Observed TCR beta diversity per million T cells went down as age went up. This fall followed a roughly linear course with age.

These data also formed part of another study, on T cells of mothers and their children. That paper adds: Every mother produced more than 10 million TCR beta CDR3 reads, whereas every child provided about 3 million.

The sequenced material came from blood. The clonotype comes from a boy aged 5-17 years in good health. V gene TRBV9 combines with J gene TRBJ2-7; TRBD2 matches at 13 bases. CDR3 region: CASSTGLAGAGYEQYF. The CDR3 DNA follows: TGTGCCAGCAGCACCGGACTAGCGGGAGCAGGCTACGAGCAGTACTTC.